This TCR beta chain was sequenced during a study of blood T cell repertoires in COVID-19. Using immunoSEQ multiplex PCR, the repertoire was profiled, and TCRdb retains in-frame clones only, with some absent. The sample holds approximately 470,000 clones; approximately 86% are singletons and the top ten take about 0.65%. Looked up from germline, CDR1 is SGHAT and CDR2 is FQNNGV. The V and J ends lost 5 bases and 2 bases respectively, with 3 bases between them. This CDR3 is 12 amino acids long. The material sequenced was PBMCs or T cells enriched from blood (not recorded which). The chain joins TRBV11-2 to TRBJ2-2; D is undetermined. The sequence was obtained from a woman aged 18-30 years who had recovered from COVID-19. CDR3 in DNA: TGTGCCAGCAGCACAAACACCGGGGAGCTGTTTTTT. It is translated as CASSTNTGELFF.